This T cell receptor beta chain derives from a study of blood T cell repertoires in COVID-19. As for the study in general: T cells, B-cell-depleted T cells, or PBMCs supplied cDNA or gDNA.

In the original workflow: Estimation of nucleated cell counts was performed using reference gene primer amplification. Generated by immunoSEQ multiplex PCR, the TCRdb table keeps only in-frame clones and is missing some. The V and J calls and the clone size are those of that table, but D and trimming were determined from the DNA. Of 120,000 to 150,000 clones in the sample, approximately 90% were seen once. CDR3 size: 17 residues. Looked up from germline, CDR1 is LGHDT and CDR2 is YNNKEL (reference sequence). Trimming cost V 2 bases and J 4 bases, with 21 bases left between them. Assignment of participants to cohorts was predicated upon participant-reported clinical history. Within 2 weeks of study entry, exposed participants had contacted a PCR-confirmed or clinician-diagnosed COVID-19 case.

The rearrangement uses TRBV3-1 (or the pseudogene TRBV3-2) and TRBJ2-7; tentatively, D is TRBD1 (6 bases). This clonotype was sampled from a woman between 35 and 50 years old who had been exposed to COVID-19. The sample was PBMCs or T cells enriched from blood (not recorded which). The CDR3 coding sequence is TGTGCCAGCAGCCAACTCACAGGGCGGAGCGTTGGGTACGAGCAGTACTTC. It is translated as CASSQLTGRSVGYEQYF.